Listed below are T cell receptor beta chains from one sample, sequenced in a study of T-cell reconstitution after alpha-beta-depleted transplantation in children. Using its own MiXCR run on the PCR reads, TCRdb lists one record per CDR3 protein. The sample yields about 600,000 distinct CDR3 sequences, about 10% seen once. Sequences were derived from PBMCs from the stem cell graft donor, sampled from the stem cell graft. These receptors originate from a human donor who donated a stem cell graft to a child with acute myeloid leukemia. The CDR3 runs from the conserved cysteine through the conserved F or W. The D gene is left open where the match is weak.

v_call	j_call	d_call	cdr3_aa
TRBV7-2	TRBJ2-7	-	CASSLWDTGGEQYF
TRBV20-1	TRBJ2-5	-	CSASPQGQETQYF
TRBV20-1	TRBJ1-1	-	CSARDAQGNTEAFF
TRBV7-8	TRBJ2-7	TRBD2	CASSSDTSGIYEQYF
TRBV4-3	TRBJ2-2	-	CASSQGLATPTGELFF
TRBV7-2	TRBJ2-3	-	CASSQGTYTQYF
TRBV3-1	TRBJ1-5	-	CASSPDSDQPQHF
TRBV20-1	TRBJ2-7	-	CSASIRGSSYEQYF
TRBV20-1	TRBJ2-7	-	CSARDSAKGWQYF
TRBV29-1	TRBJ1-5	-	CSVTLSRNNQPQHF
TRBV12-3/TRBV12-4	TRBJ1-2	-	CASSLLDSRGYTF
TRBV29-1	TRBJ2-5	-	CSVVYRDLGETQYF
TRBV7-9	TRBJ2-2	-	CASSLSLRPGELFF
TRBV25-1	TRBJ2-7	TRBD2	CASKDGAGATYEQYF
TRBV7-2	TRBJ1-1	-	CASSLDMNTEAFF
TRBV12-3/TRBV12-4	TRBJ1-5	-	CASSFNQPQHF
TRBV20-1	TRBJ2-5	TRBD2	CSARGREGLQETQYF
TRBV5-1	TRBJ2-2	TRBD2	CASSHLAGGPGELFF
TRBV6-6	TRBJ2-5	-	CASSPAYGGQETQYF
TRBV5-1	TRBJ2-5	-	CASSGDGIKETQYF
TRBV4-3	TRBJ2-7	TRBD1	CASSQRDRLSEQYF
TRBV28	TRBJ2-7	-	CASSLVTLSYEQYF
TRBV5-5	TRBJ2-1	TRBD1	CASSWETGGEQFF
TRBV28	TRBJ2-5	TRBD2	CASRGTSGRVTQYF
TRBV7-6	TRBJ2-7	TRBD1	CASSLFGTASYEQYF
TRBV27	TRBJ2-5	-	CASSKRSEETQYF
TRBV6-1	TRBJ1-2	-	CASSERGVRAAHGYTF
TRBV20-1	TRBJ1-6	-	CSASSGTRSYNSPLHF
TRBV5-8	TRBJ2-3	-	CASSRFQTDTQYF
TRBV11-2	TRBJ2-3	TRBD2	CANSLLAGRADTQYF
TRBV6-6	TRBJ2-1	-	CASSPRENEQFF
TRBV10-3	TRBJ1-2	TRBD1	CAITPTGTESGYTF
TRBV18	TRBJ2-5	-	CASSPGNSAETQYF
TRBV20-1	TRBJ2-3	-	CSASGTISTDTQYF
TRBV28	TRBJ2-3	-	CASSSNERHTDTQYF
TRBV6-1	TRBJ2-3	TRBD2	CASGRASGRADTQYF
TRBV30	TRBJ2-3	-	CAWGPAHSMPYF